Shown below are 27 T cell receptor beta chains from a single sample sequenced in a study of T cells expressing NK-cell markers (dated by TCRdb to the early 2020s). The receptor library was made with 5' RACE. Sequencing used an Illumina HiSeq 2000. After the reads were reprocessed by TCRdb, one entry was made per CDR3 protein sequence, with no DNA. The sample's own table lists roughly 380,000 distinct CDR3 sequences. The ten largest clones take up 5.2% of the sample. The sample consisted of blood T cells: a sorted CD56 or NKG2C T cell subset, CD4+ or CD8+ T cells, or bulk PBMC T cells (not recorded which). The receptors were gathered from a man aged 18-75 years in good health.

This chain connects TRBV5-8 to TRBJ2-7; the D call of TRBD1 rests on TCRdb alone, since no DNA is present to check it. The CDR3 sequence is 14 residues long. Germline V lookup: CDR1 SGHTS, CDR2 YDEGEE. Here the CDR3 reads CASSSRTAVNEQYF.

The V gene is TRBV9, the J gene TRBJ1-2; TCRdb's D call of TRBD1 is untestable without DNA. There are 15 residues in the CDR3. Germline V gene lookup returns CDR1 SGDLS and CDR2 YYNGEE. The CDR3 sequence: CASSVAGSLNYGYTF.

CDR3: CASSLSGQLNSPLHF. The chain links TRBV4-2 to TRBJ1-6; TCRdb's D call of TRBD1 is untestable without DNA. Germline V gene lookup returns CDR1 LGHNA and CDR2 YNFKEQ. The CDR3 is 15 residues long.

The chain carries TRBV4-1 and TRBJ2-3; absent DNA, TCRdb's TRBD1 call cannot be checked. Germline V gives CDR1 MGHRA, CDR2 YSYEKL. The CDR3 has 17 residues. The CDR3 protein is CASSQGGQGAYTDTQYF.

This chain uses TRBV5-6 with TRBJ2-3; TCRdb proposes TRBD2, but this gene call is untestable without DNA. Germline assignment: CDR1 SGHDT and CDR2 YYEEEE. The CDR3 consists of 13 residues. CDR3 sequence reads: CASSLPGPNTQYF.

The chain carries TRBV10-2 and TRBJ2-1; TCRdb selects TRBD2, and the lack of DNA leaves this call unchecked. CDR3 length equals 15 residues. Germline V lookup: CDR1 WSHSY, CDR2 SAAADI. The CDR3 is CASSAASGGRNEQFF.

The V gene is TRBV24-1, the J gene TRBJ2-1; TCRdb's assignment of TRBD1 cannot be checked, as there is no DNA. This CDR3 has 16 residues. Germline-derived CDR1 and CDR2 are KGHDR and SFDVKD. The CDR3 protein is CATSDPGGQVFNEQFF.

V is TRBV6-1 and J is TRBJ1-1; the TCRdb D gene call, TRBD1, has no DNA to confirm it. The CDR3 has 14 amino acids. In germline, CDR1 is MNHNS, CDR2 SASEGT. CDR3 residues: CASGRDRVASEAFF.

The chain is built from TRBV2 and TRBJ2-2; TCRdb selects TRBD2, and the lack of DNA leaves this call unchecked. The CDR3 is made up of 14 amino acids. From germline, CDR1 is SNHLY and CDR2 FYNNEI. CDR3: CASTASGYTGELFF.

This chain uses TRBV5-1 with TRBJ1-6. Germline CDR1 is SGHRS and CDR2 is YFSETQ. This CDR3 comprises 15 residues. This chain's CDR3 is CASRPHGSYNSPLHF.

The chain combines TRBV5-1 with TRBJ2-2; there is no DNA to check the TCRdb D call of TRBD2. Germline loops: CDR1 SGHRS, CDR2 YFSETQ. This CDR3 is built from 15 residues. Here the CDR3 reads CASKSVVTNTGELFF.

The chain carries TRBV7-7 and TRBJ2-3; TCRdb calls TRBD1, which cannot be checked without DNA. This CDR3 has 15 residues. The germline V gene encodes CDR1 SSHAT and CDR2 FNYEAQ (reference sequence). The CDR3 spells CASSLGGAGTDTQYF.

Here the CDR3 reads CSASRGLQPTQFF. The chain has TRBV20-1 and TRBJ2-1; without DNA, the TCRdb call of TRBD1 cannot be checked. The CDR3 is 13 amino acids. CDR1 is DFQATT, CDR2 SNEGSKA, per germline (reference sequence).

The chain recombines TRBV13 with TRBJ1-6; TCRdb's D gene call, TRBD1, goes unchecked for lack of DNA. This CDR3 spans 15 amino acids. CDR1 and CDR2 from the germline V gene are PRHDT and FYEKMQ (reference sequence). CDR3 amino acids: CASRLGQGINSPLHF.

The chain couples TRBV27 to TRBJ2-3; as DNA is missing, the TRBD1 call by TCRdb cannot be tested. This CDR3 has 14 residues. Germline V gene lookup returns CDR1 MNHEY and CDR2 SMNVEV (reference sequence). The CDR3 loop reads CASSWGGGRDTQYF.

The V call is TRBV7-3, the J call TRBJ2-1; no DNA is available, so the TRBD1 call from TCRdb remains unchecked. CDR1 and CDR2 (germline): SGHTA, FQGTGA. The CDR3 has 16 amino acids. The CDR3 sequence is CASSLTRQGRYNEQFF. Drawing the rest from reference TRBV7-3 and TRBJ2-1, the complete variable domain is GAGVSQTPSNKVTEKGKYVELRCDPISGHTALYWYRQSLGQGPEFLIYFQGTGAADDSGLPNDRFFAVRPEGSVSTLKIQRTERGDSAVYLCASSLTRQGRYNEQFFGPGTRLTVL.

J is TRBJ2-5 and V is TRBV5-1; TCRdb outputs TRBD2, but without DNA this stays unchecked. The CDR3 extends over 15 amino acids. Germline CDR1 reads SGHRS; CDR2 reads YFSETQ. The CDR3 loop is CASSIGTGRQETQYF.

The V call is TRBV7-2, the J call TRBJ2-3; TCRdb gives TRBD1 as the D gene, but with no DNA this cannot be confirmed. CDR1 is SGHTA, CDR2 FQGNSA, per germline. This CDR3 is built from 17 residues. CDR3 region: CASSLVRGSPPADTQYF.

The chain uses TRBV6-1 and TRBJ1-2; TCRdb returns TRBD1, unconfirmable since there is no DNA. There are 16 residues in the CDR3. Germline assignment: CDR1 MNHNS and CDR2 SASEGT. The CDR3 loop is CASRPGQGTWDYGYTF.

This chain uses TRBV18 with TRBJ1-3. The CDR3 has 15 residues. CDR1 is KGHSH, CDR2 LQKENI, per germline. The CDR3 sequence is CASSEIAGSGNTIYF. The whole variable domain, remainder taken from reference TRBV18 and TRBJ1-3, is NAGVMQNPRHLVRRRGQEARLRCSPMKGHSHVYWYRQLPEEGLKFMVYLQKENIIDESGMPKERFSAEFPKEGPSILRIQQVVRGDSAAYFCASSEIAGSGNTIYFGEGSWLTVV.

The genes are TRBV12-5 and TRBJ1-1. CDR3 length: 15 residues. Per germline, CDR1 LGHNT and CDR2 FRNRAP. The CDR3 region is CASGLARSLNTEAFF.

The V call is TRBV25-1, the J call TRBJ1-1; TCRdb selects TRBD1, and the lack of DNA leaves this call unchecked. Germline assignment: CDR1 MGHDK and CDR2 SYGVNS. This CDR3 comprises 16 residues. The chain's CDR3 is CASSERGVLQNTEAFF. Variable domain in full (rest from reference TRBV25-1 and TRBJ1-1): EADIYQTPRYLVIGTGKKITLECSQTMGHDKMYWYQQDPGMELHLIHYSYGVNSTEKGDLSSESTVSRIRTEHFPLTLESARPSHTSQYLCASSERGVLQNTEAFFGQGTRLTVV.

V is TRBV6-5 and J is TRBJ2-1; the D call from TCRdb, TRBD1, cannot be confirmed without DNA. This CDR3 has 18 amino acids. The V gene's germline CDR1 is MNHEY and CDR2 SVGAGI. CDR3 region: CASSYSKVLRATVSEQFF.

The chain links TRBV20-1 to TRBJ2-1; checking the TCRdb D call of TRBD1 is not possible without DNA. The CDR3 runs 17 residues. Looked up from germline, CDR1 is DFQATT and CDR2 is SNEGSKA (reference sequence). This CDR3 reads CSARGPTGGFRYNEQFF.

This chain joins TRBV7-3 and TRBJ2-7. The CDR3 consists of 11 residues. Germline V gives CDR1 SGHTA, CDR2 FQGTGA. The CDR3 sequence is CASSPRGEQYF.

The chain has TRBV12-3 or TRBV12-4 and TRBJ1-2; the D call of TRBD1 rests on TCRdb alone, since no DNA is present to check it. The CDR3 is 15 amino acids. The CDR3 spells CASSPTDRGPYGYTF.

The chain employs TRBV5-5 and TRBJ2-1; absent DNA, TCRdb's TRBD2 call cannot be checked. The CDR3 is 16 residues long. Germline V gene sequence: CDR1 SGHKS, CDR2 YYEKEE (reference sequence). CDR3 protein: CASSDRTFSSYNEQFF.